This T cell receptor (beta chain) was sequenced in a study of Ad26.COV2.S vaccination and SARS-CoV-2 variants. V was clipped by 0 bases and J by 7 bases, with 15 bases between them. CDR3 length equals 15 residues. The germline gives CDR1 LGHDT, CDR2 YNNKEL (reference sequence). TCRdb's table, derived via immunoSEQ multiplex PCR, lists solely in-frame clones and lacks some. This sample has 300,000 to 400,000 clones, with 92% found just once. The sequences come from peripheral blood, collected after recovery from COVID-19. This TCR came from a human donor who had recovered from COVID-19. This chain connects TRBV3-1 (or the pseudogene TRBV3-2) to TRBJ2-5; the D gene is possibly TRBD2 (5 bases). The CDR3 coding sequence is TGTGCCAGCAGCCAAGATCGTACTAGTTATGGGACCCAGTACTTC. Translated: CASSQDRTSYGTQYF.